This T cell receptor beta chain is drawn from a study of T-cell memory formation after mild COVID-19. TCRdb re-derived calls from the 5' RACE reads in MiXCR, one entry per CDR3 protein. Here the sample spans about 27,000 distinct CDR3 sequences, 7.4% being singletons. This clonotype rates as large. The receptor was derived from an adult woman who had mild COVID-19 (a few samples of this study predate the infection). Cell type and time point are not known. The sample consisted of PBMCs or a T cell subset sorted from them (not recorded which).

The CDR3 region is CASSFGQGDTYEQYF. In DNA form, the CDR3 reads TGTGCCAGCAGCTTCGGACAGGGAGATACCTACGAGCAGTACTTC. The chain is built from TRBV7-7 and TRBJ2-7; 8 bases map to TRBD1. Germline values: CDR1 SSHAT, CDR2 FNYEAQ (reference sequence). V lost 3 bases to trimming and J lost 2 bases; unmatched junction nucleotides: 6. This CDR3 comprises 15 residues.